Given below is one TCR beta chain in context. Antigen unknown. This record comes from a study of blood T cells in healthy people across ages. In the study overall: About one barcoded beta molecule per two T cells was the capture yield of template switching. Study-wide findings and caveats: Estimates of diversity drawn from one million T cells were considered underestimates.

It was with a sample-barcoded 5' primer and a J-beta primer mix that a second PCR of roughly 7 to 12 cycles was run. Each cDNA molecule was tagged by a template-switch adaptor with 12 random nucleotides. TCRdb itself ran the 5' RACE reads through MiXCR, one entry per CDR3 protein. The sample holds around 800,000 distinct CDR3 sequences, approximately 24% seen once. These data also formed part of another study, on T cells of mothers and their children.

The sample comprised blood. The receptor comes from a boy between 10 and 17 years old in good health.

The CDR3 reads CASSLGGRGPGNQPQHF. The DNA for the CDR3 is TGTGCCAGCAGCTTAGGGGGGCGGGGTCCGGGCAATCAGCCCCAGCATTTT. This chain uses TRBV7-9 with TRBJ1-5; D may be TRBD1 (6 bases). The ends were cut back, 1 base at V and 2 bases at J, with 15 bases in the middle. CDR3 length: 17 residues. Germline V gene lookup returns CDR1 SEHNR and CDR2 FQNEAQ (reference sequence).